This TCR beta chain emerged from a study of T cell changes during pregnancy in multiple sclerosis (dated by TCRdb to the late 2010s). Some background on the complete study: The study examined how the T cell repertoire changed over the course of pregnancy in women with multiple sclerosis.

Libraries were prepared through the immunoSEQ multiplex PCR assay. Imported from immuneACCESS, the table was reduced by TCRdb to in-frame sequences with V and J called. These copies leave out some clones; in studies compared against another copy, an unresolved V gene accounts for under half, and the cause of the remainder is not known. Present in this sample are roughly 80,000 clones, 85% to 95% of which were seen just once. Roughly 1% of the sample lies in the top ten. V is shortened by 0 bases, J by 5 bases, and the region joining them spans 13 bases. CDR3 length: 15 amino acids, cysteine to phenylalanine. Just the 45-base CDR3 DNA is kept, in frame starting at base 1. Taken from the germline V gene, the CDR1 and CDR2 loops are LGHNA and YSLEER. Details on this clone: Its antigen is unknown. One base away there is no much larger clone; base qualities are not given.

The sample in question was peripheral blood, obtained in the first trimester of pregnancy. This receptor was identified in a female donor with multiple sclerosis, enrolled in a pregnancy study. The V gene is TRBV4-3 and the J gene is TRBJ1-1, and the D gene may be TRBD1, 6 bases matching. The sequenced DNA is TGCGCCAGCAGCCAAGAGGCCAGGGGTAGTACTGAAGCTTTCTTT. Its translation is CASSQEARGSTEAFF.